This T cell receptor beta chain was recovered during a study of cytomegalovirus exposure and HLA in healthy donors. Whole-study findings and limits: Among the sequence variants, a highly shared cluster was likely an artifact of sequencing. V- and J-gene trimming of TCR beta was linked (in a later analysis) to a missense DCLRE1C variant.

The PCR contained 60 Vbeta and 13 Jbeta primers. The data were produced by immunoSEQ multiplex PCR, yet TCRdb's version contains in-frame clones alone and is incomplete. The table shows fewer than 200,000 clones, with roughly 76% occurring only once. The CDR3 loop spans 13 amino acids. V lost 1 base and J 5 bases, leaving 8 bases between the germline ends. Germline V lookup: CDR1 SGHDN, CDR2 FVKESK. Comments on this clone: The antigen remains unidentified.

Sequencing was done on a sample of PBMCs. The gene calls are TRBV14 and TRBJ2-5, with D perhaps TRBD2 (6 bases). This sequence was found in a woman between 50 and 59 years old in good health and CMV-seronegative. The CDR3 region is CASSQVRGETQYF. Here the CDR3 DNA reads TGTGCCAGCAGCCAAGTCCGGGGGGAGACCCAGTACTTC.